The 27 T cell receptor beta chains below come from one sample, sequenced in a study of blood T cell repertoires in COVID-19. TCRdb's copy holds only in-frame clones and misses some; the assay was immunoSEQ multiplex PCR. The sample records fewer than 250,000 clones, 80% to 90% being singletons. Sample: peripheral blood. The receptors come from a woman aged 40 to 50 with active or convalescent COVID-19.

V is TRBV19 and J is TRBJ1-2, with 10 bases aligning to TRBD1. CDR3 length: 17 amino acids. From germline, CDR1 is LNHDA and CDR2 SQIVND (reference sequence). Trimming cost V 1 base and J 1 base; bases outside gene matches: 6. CDR3: CASSIAGQGFGNYGYTF. CDR3 in DNA: TGTGCCAGTAGTATAGCGGGACAGGGGTTTGGTAACTATGGCTACACCTTC.

The CDR3: CASSETLNTEAFF. The DNA of the CDR3 is TGTGCCAGCAGCGAAACACTGAACACTGAAGCTTTCTTT. The J gene is TRBJ1-1, the V gene TRBV7-8, with unresolved D. This CDR3 is 13 amino acids long. The germline V and J ends were trimmed by 5 bases and 0 bases, with 7 bases remaining between them. CDR1 is SGHVS, CDR2 FQNEAQ, per germline.

This clone was picked up one time. The chain couples TRBV6-5 to TRBJ1-5, with a weak D call TRBD1 (6 bases). V shed 6 bases and J shed 0 bases, with 12 bases lying between them. This CDR3 region has 15 residues. Germline V CDR1 and CDR2: MNHEY, SVGAGI. CDR3 residues: CASRNGGLSNQPQHF. CDR3 coding DNA: TGTGCCAGCAGGAACGGGGGGCTTAGCAATCAGCCCCAGCATTTT.

V gene TRBV9 combines with J gene TRBJ2-1; D gene uncertain. The CDR3 has 15 residues. Trimming took 0 bases from V and 0 from J, leaving 7 bases between them. CDR1 SGDLS and CDR2 YYNGEE come from the germline V gene. The CDR3 bases are TGTGCCAGCAGCGTAGCGGTGCTCTCCTACAATGAGCAGTTCTTC. Encoded protein: CASSVAVLSYNEQFF.

This clone was observed once. The chain employs TRBV5-1 and TRBJ2-1, with 9 bases identical to TRBD1. Looked up from germline, CDR1 is SGHRS and CDR2 is YFSETQ. V trimming: 4 bases; J trimming: 8 bases; junction bases outside the gene matches: 7. CDR3 length: 14 residues. CDR3 region: CASSPDRGGDEQFF. The CDR3 bases are TGCGCCAGCAGCCCGGACAGGGGAGGAGATGAGCAGTTCTTC.

V and J are TRBV10-3 and TRBJ1-1; tentatively, D is TRBD1 (5 bases). V lost 1 base and J 5 bases, leaving 14 bases between the germline ends. The CDR3 runs 15 residues. Germline lookup yields CDR1 ENHRY and CDR2 SYGVKD. As DNA, the CDR3 is TGTGCCATCAGTGAGTTGGTGGGGCGAGAGACTGAAGCTTTCTTT. It is translated as CAISELVGRETEAFF.

This chain uses TRBV9 with TRBJ1-1; D is unclear. The germline gives CDR1 SGDLS, CDR2 YYNGEE. V lost 3 bases and J 5 bases, leaving 17 bases between the germline ends. This CDR3 has 15 residues. The CDR3: CASSASRAGVTEAFF. The CDR3 DNA is TGTGCCAGCAGCGCCTCCCGTGCAGGTGTAACTGAAGCTTTCTTT.

The rearrangement links TRBV30 to TRBJ2-4; D might be TRBD1 (6 bases). The CDR3 loop spans 12 amino acids. The V end was cut by 1 base, the J end by 11 bases, with 12 bases between. Germline CDR1 reads GTSNPN; CDR2 reads SVGIG (reference sequence). The CDR3 DNA reads TGTGCCTGGAGTGCTCAGGGGACCGTTCAGTACTTC. It yields the protein CAWSAQGTVQYF.

The V call is TRBV29-1, the J call TRBJ2-2; D gene uncertain. The ends were cut back, 6 bases at V and 0 bases at J, with 8 bases in the middle. The CDR3 has 13 amino acids. The germline CDR1 and CDR2 sequences are SQVTM and ANQGSEA. CDR3 DNA sequence: TGCAGCGTCCGAAGCGCGAACACCGGGGAGCTGTTTTTT. Its protein product is CSVRSANTGELFF.

This chain links TRBV7-2 with TRBJ2-2; 7 bases match TRBD2. J lost 6 bases, V lost 1 base, and 11 bases had no gene match. CDR1 is SGHTA and CDR2 is FQGNSA in the germline V gene. The CDR3 sequence is 17 residues long. The CDR3 DNA is TGTGCCAGCAGCTTAGAAATTAGCGGGTTAGCCCCCGGGGAGCTGTTTTTT. Amino acids: CASSLEISGLAPGELFF.

This chain joins TRBV19 and TRBJ2-1, with D perhaps TRBD2 (5 bases). The CDR3 length is 15 residues. Germline V gene data show CDR1 as LNHDA and CDR2 as SQIVND (reference sequence). The ends were cut back, 4 bases at V and 3 bases at J, with 13 bases in the middle. CDR3 nucleotides: TGTGCCAGTAGTAAAGCAGCGGCGTACTACAATGAGCAGTTCTTC. Its protein is CASSKAAAYYNEQFF.

CDR3: CASSLNSDTQYF. As DNA, the CDR3 is TGTGCCAGCAGCTTAAACTCAGATACGCAGTATTTT. V gene TRBV7-2 combines with J gene TRBJ2-3; D is undetermined. Looked up from germline, CDR1 is SGHTA and CDR2 is FQGNSA. Trimming removed 2 bases from V and 4 bases from J, with 4 bases in between. The CDR3 spans 12 residues.

On this clone: This same CDR3 is encoded by further DNA sequences in the sample. This chain connects TRBV27 to TRBJ1-5, with 9 nucleotides matching TRBD1. The length of the CDR3 is 14 residues. CDR1 is MNHEY and CDR2 is SMNVEV in the germline V gene (reference sequence). Trimming removed 2 bases from V and 4 bases from J; junction bases left unmatched: 0. CDR3 amino acids: CASSLGTGNQPQHF. DNA of the CDR3: TGTGCCAGCAGTTTAGGGACAGGGAATCAGCCCCAGCATTTT.

This clone was seen more than once but under ten times. The V call is TRBV30, the J call TRBJ2-7; possibly TRBD1 or TRBD2 for D (5 bases each). The CDR3 has 11 amino acids. Germline V gives CDR1 GTSNPN, CDR2 SVGIG (reference sequence). V was cut by 5 bases and J by 1 base, with 6 bases left in between. The CDR3 sequence is CAWEGSYEQYF. CDR3 DNA sequence: TGTGCCTGGGAGGGGTCCTACGAGCAGTACTTC.

V and J are TRBV9 and TRBJ1-3; D is possibly TRBD1 (6 bases). The CDR3 length is 20 residues. The V end lost 0 bases, the J end lost 0 bases, and 22 bases lay between the germline ends. Per germline, CDR1 SGDLS and CDR2 YYNGEE. The CDR3 coding sequence is TGTGCCAGCAGCGTAGGGTCAGGACAGAGGAACCCCTACTCTGGAAACACCATATATTTT. It specifies CASSVGSGQRNPYSGNTIYF.

The rearrangement uses TRBV7-2 and TRBJ1-4, with D possibly matching TRBD1 (5 bases). Germline CDR1 is SGHTA and CDR2 is FQGNSA. This CDR3 is 15 amino acids long. The ends were cut back, 1 base at V and 7 bases at J, with 13 bases in the middle. The CDR3 DNA sequence: TGTGCCAGCAGCTTAGGTCCAGGGATGGGTGAAAAACTGTTTTTT. This translates into CASSLGPGMGEKLFF.

The gene calls are TRBV9 and TRBJ1-6; D may be TRBD1 (6 bases). The CDR3 totals 13 residues. V lost 0 bases to trimming and J lost 11 bases, with 9 bases between them. CDR1 and CDR2 (germline): SGDLS, YYNGEE. CDR3 DNA sequence: TGTGCCAGCAGCGTAGCGGGACAAGCACCCCTCCACTTT. Amino acid sequence: CASSVAGQAPLHF.

This clone has ten or more counts. The V and J genes are TRBV2 and TRBJ2-7; possible D gene TRBD2, 5 bases. CDR3 length: 13 residues. V was shortened by 5 bases and J by 3 bases, with 11 bases between the two germline ends. Germline V CDR1 and CDR2: SNHLY, FYNNEI. CDR3 in amino acids: CASSSTSLYEQYF. The CDR3 DNA is TGTGCCAGCAGTTCAACTAGTCTCTACGAGCAGTACTTC.

The chain links TRBV5-1 to TRBJ1-1; the D gene is possibly TRBD1 (6 bases). In germline, CDR1 is SGHRS, CDR2 YFSETQ. The length of the CDR3 is 14 residues. V was pared by 2 bases and J by 3 bases, with 11 bases between. CDR3 residues: CASSLRQADTEAFF. As DNA, the CDR3 is TGCGCCAGCAGCTTAAGACAGGCGGACACTGAAGCTTTCTTT.

The genes are TRBV5-5 and TRBJ2-1; the match to TRBD2 covers 7 bases. The CDR3 consists of 14 residues. Germline CDR1 SGHKS, CDR2 YYEKEE (reference sequence). Trimming at V came to 1 base and at J to 8 bases, leaving 6 bases not matched to a gene. This CDR3 reads CASSLSPSGDEQFF. The CDR3 DNA is TGTGCCAGCAGCTTGAGTCCTAGCGGCGATGAGCAGTTCTTC.

The V gene is TRBV10-3, the J gene TRBJ2-7; no firm D call. This CDR3 comprises 15 residues. Deletions cut 2 bases from V and 2 bases from J, with 13 bases between. The germline gives CDR1 ENHRY, CDR2 SYGVKD. In DNA form, the CDR3 reads TGTGCCATCAGTGAGAGCCGATTACCAACCTACGAGCAGTACTTC. Amino acids: CAISESRLPTYEQYF.

V gene TRBV24-1 combines with J gene TRBJ2-1; D possibly corresponds to TRBD2 (5 bases). The CDR3 has 14 amino acids. V was cut by 5 bases and J by 6 bases, with 13 bases left in between. Germline assignment: CDR1 KGHDR and CDR2 SFDVKD. For the CDR3, the DNA is TGTGCCACCAGTGCCCCCGGACTCCGCAATGAGCAGTTCTTC. The encoded protein is CATSAPGLRNEQFF.

The chain uses TRBV5-4 and TRBJ2-5, with 9 bases identical to TRBD2. Germline V gene lookup returns CDR1 SGHNT and CDR2 YYREEE (reference sequence). The CDR3 is 14 amino acids. V shed 4 bases and J 4 bases; nucleotides not matched to a gene: 5. CDR3 nucleotides: TGTGCCAGCAGCCCCCGGGGACTAGCAGAGACCCAGTACTTC. Amino acid sequence: CASSPRGLAETQYF.

The chain is built from TRBV3-1 (or the pseudogene TRBV3-2) and TRBJ2-4; 7 nucleotides match TRBD1. This CDR3 is built from 16 residues. Germline loops: CDR1 LGHDT, CDR2 YNNKEL (reference sequence). V lost 3 bases to trimming and J lost 6 bases; unmatched junction nucleotides: 11. CDR3: CASSQMGQRKGNIQYF. DNA of the CDR3: TGTGCCAGCAGCCAGATGGGACAGAGAAAAGGAAACATTCAGTACTTC.

The V and J genes are TRBV30 and TRBJ1-1; D unresolved. Trimming removed 0 bases from V and 8 bases from J, with 10 bases in between. This CDR3 contains 12 residues. Germline CDR1 reads GTSNPN; CDR2 reads SVGIG (reference sequence). The CDR3 here is CAWSVRGVEAFF. The DNA of the CDR3 is TGTGCCTGGAGTGTGCGGGGAGTCGAAGCTTTCTTT. The variable domain in full, completed from reference TRBV30 and TRBJ1-1, reads SQTIHQWPATLVQPVGSPLSLECTVEGTSNPNLYWYRQAAGRGLQLLFYSVGIGQISSEVPQNLSASRPQDRQFILSSKKLLLSDSGFYLCAWSVRGVEAFFGQGTRLTVV.

This clone has only a few counts. Other DNA sequences of this sample code for an identical CDR3. The chain uses TRBV27 and TRBJ1-6, with 8 bases aligning to TRBD1. Trimming took 2 bases from V and 7 from J; bases not matched to a gene: 7. The CDR3 contains 16 residues. Germline V gene data show CDR1 as MNHEY and CDR2 as SMNVEV (reference sequence). The CDR3 bases are TGTGCCAGCAGTTTACGGGACAGGCCCTTCAATTCACCCCTCCACTTT. Protein product: CASSLRDRPFNSPLHF.

This sequence joins TRBV30 and TRBJ2-5; 9 positions agree with TRBD1. With V trimmed by 2 bases and J by 5 bases, 6 bases remained unmatched. Germline CDR1 reads GTSNPN; CDR2 reads SVGIG (reference sequence). This CDR3 has 14 residues. The CDR3 sequence: CAWSSGTGRETQYF. CDR3 nucleotides: TGTGCCTGGAGTTCCGGGACAGGGCGCGAGACCCAGTACTTC.